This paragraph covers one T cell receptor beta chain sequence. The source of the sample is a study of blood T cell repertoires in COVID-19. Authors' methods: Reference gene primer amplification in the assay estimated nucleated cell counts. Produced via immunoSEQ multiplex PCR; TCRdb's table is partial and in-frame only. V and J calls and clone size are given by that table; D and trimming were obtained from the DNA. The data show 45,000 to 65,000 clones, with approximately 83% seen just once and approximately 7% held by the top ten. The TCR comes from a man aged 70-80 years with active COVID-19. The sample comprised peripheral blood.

The CDR3 here is CASSMGGAWGTDTQYF. The CDR3 DNA sequence: TGTGCCAGTAGTATGGGGGGGGCATGGGGCACAGATACGCAGTATTTT. V and J are TRBV19 and TRBJ2-3; the D gene is possibly TRBD2 (7 bases). Germline-derived CDR1 and CDR2 are LNHDA and SQIVND (reference sequence). CDR3 length: 16 amino acids. The V and J ends lost 3 bases and 1 base respectively, with 14 bases between them.